This T cell receptor (beta chain) was retrieved from a study of neurological immune-mediated disorders. The CDR3 has 12 residues. Trimming took 3 bases from V and 11 from J; bases not matched to a gene: 5. The cDNA was synthesized by 5'RACE incorporating 10-nucleotide random UMIs. Using its own MiXCR run on the 5' RACE reads, TCRdb lists one record per CDR3 protein. Here the sample spans 25,000 to 30,000 distinct CDR3 sequences, about 12% being singletons. PBMCs stored at -80 C, numbering 2 million, were the origin of the unsorted libraries. This clonotype has more than one count but fewer than ten. Its target is unknown. Study findings and constraints: No CDR3 amino acid sequences were shared by expanded clones across subjects, suggesting private repertoires in all groups.

Sequencing was done on a sample of PBMCs. The rearrangement links TRBV12-3 or TRBV12-4 to TRBJ1-1; 8 nucleotides agree with TRBD1. This TCR was recovered from a woman aged 55 to 70 in good health. CDR3 sequence (DNA): TGTGCCAGCAGTTTCGACAGGGGAGTCGCTTTCTTT. It encodes CASSFDRGVAFF.